The TCR beta chain described here comes from a study of tissue T cells after allogeneic stem cell transplantation. Assay: immunoSEQ multiplex PCR; the TCRdb copy retains only in-frame clones and omits some. This table holds some 2,600 clones, less than 55% found once. Time point specified: mouse harvest day 7 after allogeneic transplant. Each mouse received 10^7 T-cell-depleted marrow cells plus 10^6 splenic CD5+ T cells by tail vein. As for this clone: Mouse gene names and germline throughout. The CDR3 goes on 1 residue after the read ends, and that part is filled in from the germline J gene.

CDR1 is KGHTA and CDR2 is FRNEEI in the germline V gene. V lost 4 bases to trimming and J lost 5 bases; unmatched junction nucleotides: 2. The CDR3 is 14 residues long. This chain links TRBV24 with TRBJ1-6; TRBD1 matches 7 bases. TRBJ1-6 is reported as an ORF; its role is uncertain. The sequence derives from a female BALB/c mouse given C57BL/6 T cells with graft-versus-host disease after an allogeneic hematopoietic cell transplant. Sequencing input: spleen. The CDR3 bases that were read are TGTGCCAGCAGTCCGGGACAGAATAATTCGCCCCTCTAC. It is translated as CASSPGQNNSPLY. The CDR3 in its entirety is CASSPGQNNSPLYF.